The 18 T cell receptor beta chains below were found in one sample sequenced in a study of blood T cell repertoires in COVID-19. Profiling relied on immunoSEQ multiplex PCR, and the TCRdb table lists in-frame clones only, not all of them. The sample has 150,000 to 200,000 clones, roughly 77% seen once. Input material: PBMCs or T cells enriched from blood (not recorded which). The origin of the receptors is a woman aged 50 to 60 with acute COVID-19.

This sequence joins TRBV5-1 and TRBJ2-3; 11 bases are shared with TRBD1. The CDR3 loop spans 16 amino acids. In germline, CDR1 is SGHRS, CDR2 YFSETQ. V was clipped by 0 bases and J by 6 bases; unmatched bases: 6. CDR3 sequence: CASSLAGTGGKDTQYF. DNA of the CDR3: TGCGCCAGCAGCTTGGCAGGGACAGGGGGAAAGGATACGCAGTATTTT.

The genes are TRBV4-1 and TRBJ1-2, with 11 bases that match TRBD1. The CDR3 is 15 residues long. In germline, CDR1 is MGHRA, CDR2 YSYEKL. The V and J ends lost 0 bases and 8 bases, in that order; junction bases with no gene match: 5. The CDR3 DNA follows: TGCGCCAGCAGCCAAGAAGGACAGGGGGCCAGGGGCTACACCTTC. This translates into CASSQEGQGARGYTF.

V gene TRBV7-3 combines with J gene TRBJ2-1; TRBD2 might be the D (5 bases). V lost 8 bases to trimming and J lost 5 bases, with 13 bases between them. The CDR3 runs to 13 residues. Germline assignment: CDR1 SGHTA and CDR2 FQGTGA. The DNA for the CDR3 is TGTGCCAGCGCGACCGGACTCCACAATGAGCAGTTCTTC. It is translated as CASATGLHNEQFF.

V is TRBV9 and J is TRBJ1-6; D perhaps matches TRBD1 (6 bases). V shed 0 bases and J shed 10 bases, with 14 bases lying between them. From germline, CDR1 is SGDLS and CDR2 YYNGEE. The CDR3 sequence is 15 residues long. The CDR3 DNA sequence: TGTGCCAGCAGCGTAGGTATAACAGGGCTATCACCCCTCCACTTT. Protein: CASSVGITGLSPLHF.

The chain recombines TRBV19 with TRBJ1-6; 8 nucleotides line up with TRBD1. Germline V CDR1 and CDR2: LNHDA, SQIVND (reference sequence). J was trimmed by 8 bases and V by 2 bases; bases with no gene match: 8. The CDR3 sequence is 16 residues long. CDR3 in DNA: TGTGCCAGTAGTATATCATGGCAGGGGGCATATTCACCCCTCCACTTT. This codes for CASSISWQGAYSPLHF. The full variable domain, with the rest looked up from reference TRBV19 and TRBJ1-6, is DGGITQSPKYLFRKEGQNVTLSCEQNLNHDAMYWYRQDPGQGLRLIYYSQIVNDFQKGDIAEGYSVSREKKESFPLTVTSAQKNPTAFYLCASSISWQGAYSPLHFGNGTRLTVT.

The V and J genes are TRBV19 and TRBJ1-1; TRBD1 matches at 7 bases. The germline gives CDR1 LNHDA, CDR2 SQIVND (reference sequence). Trimming cost V 5 bases and J 1 base; bases outside gene matches: 7. CDR3 size: 15 residues. DNA of the CDR3: TGTGCCAGTAGTGCTCCCGGGACAGCGAACACTGAAGCTTTCTTT. Protein product: CASSAPGTANTEAFF.

The chain employs TRBV18 and TRBJ2-1, with 12 nucleotides matching TRBD2. The germline V gene encodes CDR1 KGHSH and CDR2 LQKENI. This CDR3 comprises 16 residues. The J segment lost 8 bases and the V segment lost 4 bases, leaving 9 bases of the junction unmatched. The CDR3 DNA is TGTGCCAGCTCACGCGAGCCTAGCGGGGGGGCGTATGAGCAGTTCTTC. Amino acid sequence: CASSREPSGGAYEQFF.

This clone came up a few times. The chain employs TRBV19 and TRBJ1-2; 7 bases match TRBD1. Germline lookup yields CDR1 LNHDA and CDR2 SQIVND (reference sequence). Unmatched junction bases numbered 8, after V lost 4 bases and J lost 3 bases. This CDR3 comprises 15 residues. CDR3 nucleotide sequence: TGTGCCAGTAGTAGCCCAGGGGGGAGTTACTATGGCTACACCTTC. Amino acid sequence: CASSSPGGSYYGYTF.

The chain employs TRBV6-2 or TRBV6-3 and TRBJ2-5; D uncertain. This CDR3 contains 14 residues. V was shortened by 2 bases and J by 1 base, with 8 bases between the two germline ends. Germline loops: CDR1 MNHEY, CDR2 SVGEGT. The DNA of the CDR3 is TGTGCCAGCAGTTACGGGCAGACCCAAGAGACCCAGTACTTC. Translating gives CASSYGQTQETQYF.

The chain combines TRBV19 with TRBJ1-1, with 8 bases fitting TRBD1. CDR1 is LNHDA and CDR2 is SQIVND in the germline V gene (reference sequence). Losses at the gene ends were 6 bases for V and 4 bases for J; bases not matched to a gene: 4. The CDR3 spans 13 residues. CDR3: CASSGQGGTEAFF. The CDR3 DNA sequence: TGTGCCAGTAGCGGACAGGGTGGCACTGAAGCTTTCTTT.

This chain uses TRBV7-9 with TRBJ2-1, with 12 bases matching TRBD2. The trim removed 5 bases at V and 4 bases at J, leaving 12 bases unmatched. The CDR3 has 18 residues. Germline lookup yields CDR1 SEHNR and CDR2 FQNEAQ (reference sequence). This CDR3 is CASSIPTSSGGEYNEQFF. DNA for the CDR3: TGTGCCAGCAGCATTCCCACATCTAGCGGGGGGGAGTACAATGAGCAGTTCTTC.

By its share, this clone is medium-sized. V and J are TRBV29-1 and TRBJ1-1; D is unresolved. The CDR3 sequence is 10 residues long. V was clipped by 4 bases and J by 10 bases, with 10 bases between them. Germline V gene sequence: CDR1 SQVTM, CDR2 ANQGSEA. CDR3 loop: CSVGTEGAFF. The CDR3, as DNA: TGCAGCGTTGGGACTGAGGGAGCTTTCTTT.

The rearrangement links TRBV19 to TRBJ1-5; no firm D call. Germline V CDR1 and CDR2: LNHDA, SQIVND (reference sequence). Trimming took off 7 bases at V and 2 bases at J, with 15 bases between the two ends. The CDR3 has 15 residues. The CDR3 DNA follows: TGTGCCAGTAACTTAAGGGAGGCTCGCAATCAGCCCCAGCATTTT. Residues: CASNLREARNQPQHF.

The chain has TRBV5-6 and TRBJ1-3; D perhaps matches TRBD1 (6 bases). The V and J ends lost 1 base and 3 bases respectively, with 17 bases between them. The CDR3 totals 17 residues. The germline V gene encodes CDR1 SGHDT and CDR2 YYEEEE. The CDR3 here is CASSLPLTGHFGNTIYF. The CDR3 bases are TGTGCCAGCAGCTTGCCCTTAACAGGGCACTTTGGAAACACCATATATTTT.

This chain uses TRBV4-1 with TRBJ2-4; maybe TRBD1 (5 bases). Germline V gene lookup returns CDR1 MGHRA and CDR2 YSYEKL. The germline V and J ends were trimmed by 0 bases and 9 bases, with 6 bases remaining between them. This CDR3 spans 12 amino acids. Written as DNA, the CDR3 is TGCGCCAGCAGCCAAGATGGGGCCATTCAGTACTTC. This sequence encodes CASSQDGAIQYF.

J is TRBJ2-2 and V is TRBV2; D remains unclear. The length of the CDR3 is 14 residues. The germline gives CDR1 SNHLY, CDR2 FYNNEI. Deletions cut 5 bases from V and 5 bases from J, with 12 bases between. The CDR3: CASSPARLTGELFF. The CDR3 nucleotides are TGTGCCAGCAGTCCAGCGCGACTTACCGGGGAGCTGTTTTTT.

V usage is TRBV4-2 and J usage is TRBJ1-5; D might be TRBD1 (6 bases). V gave up 0 bases and J gave up 4 bases, with 7 bases separating them. The CDR3 is 14 residues long. Germline V gene data show CDR1 as LGHNA and CDR2 as YNFKEQ. In DNA, the CDR3 is TGTGCCAGCAGCCAAGATCAGGGGAATCAGCCCCAGCATTTT. Its translation is CASSQDQGNQPQHF.

V and J are TRBV29-1 and TRBJ1-2; possibly TRBD1 for D (6 bases). The V gene lost 3 bases and the J gene lost 1 base, with 12 bases spanning the gap. The germline V gene encodes CDR1 SQVTM and CDR2 ANQGSEA. The CDR3 consists of 14 residues. The chain's CDR3 is CSVDGRGLNYGYTF. CDR3 DNA: TGCAGCGTTGACGGCAGGGGCCTTAACTATGGCTACACCTTC.